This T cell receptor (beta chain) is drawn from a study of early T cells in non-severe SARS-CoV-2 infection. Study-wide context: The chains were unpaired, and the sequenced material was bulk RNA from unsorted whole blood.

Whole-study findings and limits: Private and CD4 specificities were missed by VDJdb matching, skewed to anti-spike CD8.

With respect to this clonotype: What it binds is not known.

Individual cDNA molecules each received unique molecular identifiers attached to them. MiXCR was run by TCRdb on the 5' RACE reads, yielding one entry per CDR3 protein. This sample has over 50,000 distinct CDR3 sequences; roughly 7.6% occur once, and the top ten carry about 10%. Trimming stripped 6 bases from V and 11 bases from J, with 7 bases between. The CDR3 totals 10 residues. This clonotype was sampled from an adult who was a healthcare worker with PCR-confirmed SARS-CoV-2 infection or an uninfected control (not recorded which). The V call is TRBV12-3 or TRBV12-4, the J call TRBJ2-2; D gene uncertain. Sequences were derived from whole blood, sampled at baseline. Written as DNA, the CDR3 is TGTGCCAGCAGGGGCGGAGAGCTGTTTTTT. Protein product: CASRGGELFF.